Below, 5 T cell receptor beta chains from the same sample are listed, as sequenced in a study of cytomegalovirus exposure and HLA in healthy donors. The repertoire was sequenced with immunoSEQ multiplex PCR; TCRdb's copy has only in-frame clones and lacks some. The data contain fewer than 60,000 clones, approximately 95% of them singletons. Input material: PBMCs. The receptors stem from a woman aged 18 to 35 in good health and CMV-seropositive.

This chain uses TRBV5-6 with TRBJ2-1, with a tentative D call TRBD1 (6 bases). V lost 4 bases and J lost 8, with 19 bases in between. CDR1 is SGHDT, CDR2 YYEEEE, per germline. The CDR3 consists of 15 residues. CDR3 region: CASSPRVGAHDEQFF. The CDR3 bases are TGTGCCAGCAGCCCCCGGGTGGGGGCGCACGATGAGCAGTTCTTC. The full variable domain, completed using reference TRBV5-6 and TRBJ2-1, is DAGVTQSPTHLIKTRGQQVTLRCSPKSGHDTVSWYQQALGQGPQFIFQYYEEEERQRGNFPDRFSGHQFPNYSSELNVNALLLGDSALYLCASSPRVGAHDEQFFGPGTRLTVL.

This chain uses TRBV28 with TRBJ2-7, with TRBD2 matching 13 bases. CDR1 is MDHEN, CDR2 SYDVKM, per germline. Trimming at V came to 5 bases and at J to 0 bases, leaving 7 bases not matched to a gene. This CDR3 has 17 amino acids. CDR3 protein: CASSPGLAGSVSYEQYF. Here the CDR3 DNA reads TGTGCCAGCAGTCCGGGACTAGCGGGATCAGTCTCCTACGAGCAGTACTTC.

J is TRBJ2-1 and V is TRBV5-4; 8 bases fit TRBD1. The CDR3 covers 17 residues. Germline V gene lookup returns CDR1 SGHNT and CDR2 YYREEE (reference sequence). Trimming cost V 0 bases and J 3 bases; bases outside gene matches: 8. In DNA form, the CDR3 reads TGTGCCAGCAGCTTGGATTGGACAGGGAACCGCTACAATGAGCAGTTCTTC. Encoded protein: CASSLDWTGNRYNEQFF.

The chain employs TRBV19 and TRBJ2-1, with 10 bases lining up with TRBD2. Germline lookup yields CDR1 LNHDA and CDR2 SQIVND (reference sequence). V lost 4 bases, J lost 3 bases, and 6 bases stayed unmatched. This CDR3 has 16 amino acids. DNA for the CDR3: TGTGCCAGTAGTAGTCTAGCGGGAGCTCACTACAATGAGCAGTTCTTC. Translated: CASSSLAGAHYNEQFF.

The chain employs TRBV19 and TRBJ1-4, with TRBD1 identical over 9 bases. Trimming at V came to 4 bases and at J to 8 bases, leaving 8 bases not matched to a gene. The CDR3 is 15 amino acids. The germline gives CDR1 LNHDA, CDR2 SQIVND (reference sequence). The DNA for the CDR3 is TGTGCCAGTAGTACGGGACAGGGAAGTGGAGAAAAACTGTTTTTT. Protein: CASSTGQGSGEKLFF.